The present entry profiles one T cell receptor (beta chain) with its context. What it binds is not known. The data are from a study of graft-versus-host responses after intestinal transplantation. The study, taken as a whole, reports: Ileal or blood samples showed some GvH clones first, and such clones were also found in recipient marrow.

Only in-frame clones appear in the TCRdb table, and some are missing; sequencing was by immunoSEQ multiplex PCR. The sample has over 120,000 clones, over 90% seen once. Trimming stripped 6 bases from V and 3 bases from J, with 15 bases between. The CDR3 is made up of 14 amino acids. Germline V gene lookup returns CDR1 MNHNS and CDR2 SASEGT. Material: unstimulated CD4+ T cells sorted from spleen or lymph node cells, obtained before intestinal transplant. V is TRBV6-1 and J is TRBJ2-7, with D perhaps TRBD1 (6 bases). This TCR derives from a human donor who received an intestinal transplant. This CDR3 reads CASSATEGDYEQYF. CDR3 nucleotides: TGTGCCAGCAGCGCCACCGAGGGGGACTACGAGCAGTACTTC.